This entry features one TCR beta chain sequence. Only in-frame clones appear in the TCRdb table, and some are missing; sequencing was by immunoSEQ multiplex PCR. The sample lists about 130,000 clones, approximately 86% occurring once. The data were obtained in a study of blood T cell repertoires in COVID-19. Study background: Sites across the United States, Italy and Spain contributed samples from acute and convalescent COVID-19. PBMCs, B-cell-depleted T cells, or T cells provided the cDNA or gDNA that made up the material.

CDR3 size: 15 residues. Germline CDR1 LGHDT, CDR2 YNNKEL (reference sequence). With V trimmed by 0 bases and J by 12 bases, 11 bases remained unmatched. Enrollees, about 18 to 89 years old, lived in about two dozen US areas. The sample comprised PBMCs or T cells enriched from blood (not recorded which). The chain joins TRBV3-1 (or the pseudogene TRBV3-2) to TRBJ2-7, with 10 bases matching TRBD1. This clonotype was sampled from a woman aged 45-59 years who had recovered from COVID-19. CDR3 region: CASSQEGTGEMVPYF. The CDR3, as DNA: TGTGCCAGCAGCCAAGAAGGGACAGGGGAAATGGTACCGTACTTC.